The clone carrying this T cell receptor beta chain was detected many times. The CDR3 contains 12 residues. The germline V gene has CDR1 SEHNR and CDR2 FQNEAQ (reference sequence). V was trimmed by 4 bases and J by 3 bases, leaving 6 bases between them. The data originate from a study of T cells in Graves' hyperthyroidism and ophthalmopathy. RNA transcripts provided the source from which TCR beta CDR3 regions were amplified. In the first-round RT-PCR of the TCR CDR3, the HTBI primer set was used. MiXCR, run by TCRdb on the multiplex PCR reads, gives a single entry per CDR3 protein. The sample includes under 200,000 distinct CDR3 sequences, just under 9.5% of them seen just once.

The chain links TRBV7-9 to TRBJ1-2; D remains unclear. The sequencing input was blood. This receptor was taken from a young woman with Graves' hyperthyroidism that later progressed to Graves' ophthalmopathy. The CDR3 sequence is CASSSADYGYTF. CDR3 nucleotide sequence: TGTGCCAGCAGCTCCGCGGACTATGGCTACACCTTC.